Listed below are T cell receptor beta chains from one sample, sequenced in a study of T cells after yellow fever vaccination. TCRdb independently ran MiXCR on the 5' RACE reads; one entry per CDR3 protein. This table holds hundreds of thousands of distinct CDR3 sequences, roughly 8.3% found once. This specimen was PBMCs, taken more than 35 days after the first yellow fever vaccination. These TCRs come from a man aged 18 to 29 who received the YFV17D yellow fever vaccine. Both conserved end residues are part of each CDR3. The D gene is left open where the match is weak. Clone size is stated in some rows and not others, as once, few, many or a class when expanded.

d_call | j_call | clone_size | v_call | cdr3_nt | cdr3_aa
TRBD1 | TRBJ2-7 | many | TRBV20-1 | TGCAGTGCTGTCGGGACAGGATACGTCGAGCAGTACTTC | CSAVGTGYVEQYF
TRBD1 | TRBJ2-3 | - | TRBV7-9 | TGTGCCAGCCTCCGGACAGGGGGTTTAGATACGCAGTATTTT | CASLRTGGLDTQYF
TRBD1 | TRBJ1-2 | few | TRBV9 | TGTGCCAGCAGCGCCACAGGGGGACGGGACTATGGCTACACCTTC | CASSATGGRDYGYTF
TRBD1 | TRBJ2-2 | - | TRBV12-3/TRBV12-4 | TGTGCCAGCAGGACCGGGACAGGGCTAAACACCGGGGAGCTGTTTTTT | CASRTGTGLNTGELFF
- | TRBJ2-2 | few | TRBV7-7 | TGTGCCAGCAGCCCACTCCCTGGGGAGAGTTCCGGGGAGCTGTTTTTT | CASSPLPGESSGELFF
TRBD1 | TRBJ1-6 | once | TRBV27 | TGTGCCAGCAGCAAGACAGGGATCAATTCACCCCTCCACTTT | CASSKTGINSPLHF
- | TRBJ2-6 | many | TRBV4-3 | TGCGCCAGCAGCCAAGCGGAGGGGGCTGGGGCCAACGTCCTGACTTTC | CASSQAEGAGANVLTF
- | TRBJ2-3 | few | TRBV4-1 | TGCGCCAGCAGCAACCCCGTGGGACTCCTATCTACAGATACGCAGTATTTT | CASSNPVGLLSTDTQYF
- | TRBJ2-5 | many | TRBV6-1 | TGTGCCAGCACCGTGACAGCGAACCAAGAGACCCAGTACTTC | CASTVTANQETQYF
TRBD2 | TRBJ2-5 | few | TRBV7-2 | TGTGCCAGCAGCAACCAATACGGGGGGGCCGTGGAGACCCAGTACTTC | CASSNQYGGAVETQYF
- | TRBJ2-7 | few | TRBV5-6 | TGTGCCAGCAGCTTGAGAGATTACGAGCAGTACTTC | CASSLRDYEQYF
- | TRBJ1-2 | many | TRBV5-5 | TGTGCCAGCAGCTTGGAGGTTCGGGGAAGTGGCTACACCTTC | CASSLEVRGSGYTF
- | TRBJ2-7 | few | TRBV7-2 | TGTGCCAGCAGCTTAGATAGCTCCGCAGAGCAGTACTTC | CASSLDSSAEQYF
- | TRBJ2-6 | - | TRBV5-4 | TGTGCCAGCAGCTATGGGGGGCTTGGGGCCAACGTCCTGACTTTC | CASSYGGLGANVLTF
- | TRBJ2-3 | - | TRBV6-5 | TGTGCCAGCAGTTACGACCCGGGGGCAGATACGCAGTATTTT | CASSYDPGADTQYF
- | TRBJ1-5 | - | TRBV19 | TGTGCCAGTAGTATAGATTTCTCAGGCGTTTATAGCAATCAGCCCCAGCATTTT | CASSIDFSGVYSNQPQHF
- | TRBJ2-6 | - | TRBV7-3 | TGTGCCAGCAGGTCGGAGACTGGGGCCAACGTCCTGACTTTC | CASRSETGANVLTF
- | TRBJ2-5 | - | TRBV20-1 | TGCAGTGCTAGGTGGCAAGAGACCCAGTACTTC | CSARWQETQYF
- | TRBJ2-7 | few | TRBV4-1 | TGCGCCAGCAGCCAAGCCCCCACGGACAGCTACGAGCAGTACTTC | CASSQAPTDSYEQYF
- | TRBJ1-5 | - | TRBV12-3/TRBV12-4 | TGTGCCAGCAGTTTTTTGGGACCCTGGCATCAGCCCCAGCATTTT | CASSFLGPWHQPQHF
- | TRBJ1-1 | - | TRBV7-2 | TGTGCCAGCAGCTTAGTGGTTGTTGTGAACACTGAAGCTTTCTTT | CASSLVVVVNTEAFF
- | TRBJ1-6 | - | TRBV5-6 | TGTGCCAGCAGCTCTACCCTTCACAGGGTCTCCTATAATTCACCCCTCCACTTT | CASSSTLHRVSYNSPLHF
- | TRBJ2-1 | few | TRBV11-2 | TGTGCCAGCAGCTTAGCGAGGGGGGGCGGTGAGCAGTTCTTC | CASSLARGGGEQFF
TRBD1 | TRBJ1-6 | - | TRBV2 | TGTGCCAGCAGTGAGTCAGGGGGACAGCTTAATTCACCCCTCCACTTT | CASSESGGQLNSPLHF
- | TRBJ1-1 | - | TRBV7-8 | TGTGCCAGCAGCTTAACGGGGGCGCGAGGCACTGAAGCTTTCTTT | CASSLTGARGTEAFF
TRBD1 | TRBJ2-7 | many | TRBV18 | TGTGCCAGCTCACCAGGGACAGGGATCGTAAACGAGCAGTACTTC | CASSPGTGIVNEQYF
- | TRBJ1-1 | few | TRBV20-1 | TGCAGTGCTAGAGATCTATTCGGAGTCATGAACACTGAAGCTTTCTTT | CSARDLFGVMNTEAFF
TRBD2 | TRBJ2-1 | - | TRBV6-2/TRBV6-3 | TGTGCCAGCAGTTCTGGACTAGCGGGGGGCAATGAGCAGATCTTC | CASSSGLAGGNEQIF
- | TRBJ2-5 | few | TRBV5-1 | TGCGCCAGCAGCTTGGCACTAGGACCGGCGACACAAGAGACCCAGTACTTC | CASSLALGPATQETQYF
- | TRBJ2-1 | - | TRBV29-1 | TGCAGCGTTTCATGGCGGGGAAAAGGTACCAGTGAGCAGTTCTTC | CSVSWRGKGTSEQFF
TRBD1 | TRBJ1-5 | few | TRBV5-6 | TGTGCCAGCAGCTTGGAGGCGACAGGGCGGCAGCCCCAGCATTTT | CASSLEATGRQPQHF
- | TRBJ2-5 | few | TRBV5-6 | TGTGCCAGCAGCCAAGGACAGTTGCGGGGGACCCAGTACTTC | CASSQGQLRGTQYF
- | TRBJ1-5 | few | TRBV12-3/TRBV12-4 | TGTGCCAGCAGTTTAGTAAACGATCAGCCCCAGCATTTT | CASSLVNDQPQHF
- | TRBJ2-3 | few | TRBV20-1 | TGCAGTGCCGGGGGACAGCCAGGGGATACGCAGTATTTT | CSAGGQPGDTQYF
- | TRBJ2-2 | many | TRBV5-5 | TGTGCCAGCAGCCGAACCCCCGGGACACACATGAACACCGGGGAGCTGTTTTTT | CASSRTPGTHMNTGELFF
- | TRBJ2-4 | - | TRBV28 | TGTGCCAGCAGTTTTCAGGACATTCAGTACTTC | CASSFQDIQYF
- | TRBJ1-6 | - | TRBV25-1 | TGTGCCAGCAGTGAAGGGCTTAGCTCCTATAATTCACCCCTCCACTTT | CASSEGLSSYNSPLHF
- | TRBJ2-5 | many | TRBV7-2 | TGTGCCAGCAGCTTTGGGGGGCCTCAAGAGACCCAGTACTTC | CASSFGGPQETQYF
- | TRBJ2-5 | few | TRBV4-2 | TGTGCCAGCAGCCAAGGCGGGGGCCTAGGAGGAGAGACCCAGTACTTC | CASSQGGGLGGETQYF
TRBD1 | TRBJ1-2 | few | TRBV20-1 | TGCAGTGCCCCCACAGGGGGCGCGAAGCATGGCTACACCTTC | CSAPTGGAKHGYTF
TRBD1 | TRBJ1-2 | few | TRBV7-8 | TGTGCCAGCAGCCAGGGGGGGATCTATGGCTACACCTTC | CASSQGGIYGYTF
TRBD1 | TRBJ1-5 | few | TRBV3-1 | TGTGCCAGCAGCTACGGACAGGGTGGCAATCAGCCCCAGCATTTT | CASSYGQGGNQPQHF
TRBD2 | TRBJ2-1 | - | TRBV7-2 | TGTGCCAGCAGCCTGGGACTAGCGGGGTCTGAGCAGTTCTTC | CASSLGLAGSEQFF
TRBD2 | TRBJ2-1 | many | TRBV6-1 | TGTGCCAGCACTAGCGGGGCTTACAATGAGCAGTTCTTC | CASTSGAYNEQFF
- | TRBJ2-3 | - | TRBV9 | TGTGCCAGCAGCGTAGGTCCCGGCACAGATACGCAGTATTTT | CASSVGPGTDTQYF
- | TRBJ2-3 | - | TRBV28 | TGTGCCAGCAGTTCCACCCCTATAATATCGCAGTATTTT | CASSSTPIISQYF
- | TRBJ2-5 | many | TRBV12-3/TRBV12-4 | TGTGCCAGCAGTTTAAGGAGACAGATCCAAGAGACCCAGTACTTC | CASSLRRQIQETQYF
- | TRBJ2-3 | few | TRBV18 | TGTGCCAGCTCACCACTCGACACAGATACGCAGTATTTT | CASSPLDTDTQYF
TRBD2 | TRBJ2-3 | few | TRBV20-1 | TGCAGTGCTGGAGCGGGGATCACAGATACGCAGTATTTT | CSAGAGITDTQYF
- | TRBJ1-2 | - | TRBV5-6 | TGTGCCAGCAGCGGGGATTCAGGGGCTTATGGCTACACCTTC | CASSGDSGAYGYTF
- | TRBJ1-1 | few | TRBV5-1 | TGCGCCAGCAGCTTGGTAGTTTCTAGGAACACTGAAGCTTTCTTT | CASSLVVSRNTEAFF
TRBD1 | TRBJ2-1 | - | TRBV5-1 | TGCGCCAGCAGCCAAGCACGACAGGGCAGCTCCTACAATGAGCAGTTCTTC | CASSQARQGSSYNEQFF
- | TRBJ2-2 | - | TRBV10-3 | TGTGCCATCAGTGGAAGACATAACACCGGGGAGCTGTTTTTT | CAISGRHNTGELFF
- | TRBJ1-3 | few | TRBV6-1 | TGTGCCAGCGGAGGGCGTGAGGGATCCTCTGGAAACACCATATATTTT | CASGGREGSSGNTIYF
TRBD1 | TRBJ2-7 | few | TRBV6-5 | TGTGCCAGCAGACAGGGACAGGGTCGTAACGAGCAGTACTTC | CASRQGQGRNEQYF